This passage covers 15 T cell receptor beta chains from one sample sequenced in a study of T cell responses to AZD1222 COVID-19 vaccine. Libraries were prepared by immunoSEQ multiplex PCR; TCRdb keeps only in-frame clonotypes and omits some of them. The top ten hold 2.5% to 3% of the sample, which has approximately 200,000 clones, about 90% seen once. Source: peripheral blood, taken on day 0 of MenACWY control vaccination. The receptors were gathered from an adult in good health.

This clone has only one observation. V and J are TRBV10-3 and TRBJ1-2, with 8 bases identical to TRBD1. Germline CDR1 reads ENHRY; CDR2 reads SYGVKD. The trim removed 6 bases at V and 4 bases at J, leaving 7 bases unmatched. The CDR3 consists of 14 residues. The CDR3 DNA is TGTGCCATCAGAACAGGGGGTCTGGGCTATGGCTACACCTTC. It translates to CAIRTGGLGYGYTF.

V gene TRBV7-9 combines with J gene TRBJ2-7, with D perhaps TRBD1 (6 bases). The ends were cut back, 1 base at V and 4 bases at J, with 14 bases in the middle. Germline lookup yields CDR1 SEHNR and CDR2 FQNEAQ (reference sequence). This CDR3 has 15 amino acids. The CDR3 DNA follows: TGTGCCAGCAGCTTAGAAACGGACAGCTATTACGAGCAGTACTTC. Its translation: CASSLETDSYYEQYF.

The rearrangement uses TRBV12-3 or TRBV12-4 and TRBJ1-2, with 11 bases aligning to TRBD1. The CDR3 runs 13 residues. V lost 9 bases and J lost 7; bases outside the gene matches: 7. Here the CDR3 reads CASWTGGRLGYTF. The CDR3, as DNA: TGTGCCAGTTGGACAGGGGGCCGCCTTGGCTACACCTTC.

The CDR3, as DNA: TGTGCCAGCAGCTTGCCGTGGCTAGCGGGAGGTACCGGGGAGCTGTTTTTT. Encoded protein: CASSLPWLAGGTGELFF. The chain carries TRBV11-2 and TRBJ2-2; 11 bases are a match to TRBD2. This CDR3 comprises 17 residues. CDR1 is SGHAT, CDR2 FQNNGV, per germline. The ends lost 3 bases at V and 5 bases at J; junction bases unmatched: 8.

Written as DNA, the CDR3 is TGTGCCAGCAGCTTGGGGGGGCCTGTTCTTGGAAACACCATATATTTT. Amino acid sequence: CASSLGGPVLGNTIYF. The chain employs TRBV5-5 and TRBJ1-3; D may be TRBD1 (6 bases). This CDR3 is built from 16 residues. V lost 0 bases, J lost 3 bases, and 13 bases lay in between. Per germline, CDR1 SGHKS and CDR2 YYEKEE (reference sequence).

The chain carries TRBV3-1 (or the pseudogene TRBV3-2) and TRBJ2-4, with D hard to call. Germline-derived CDR1 and CDR2 are LGHDT and YNNKEL (reference sequence). The CDR3 loop spans 13 amino acids. V was cut by 5 bases and J by 0 bases, with 5 bases left in between. In DNA, the CDR3 is TGTGCCAGCAGCGGGATAGCCAAAAACATTCAGTACTTC. Its translation: CASSGIAKNIQYF.

The chain combines TRBV5-1 with TRBJ2-3; D gene ambiguous. Trimming stripped 7 bases from V and 1 base from J, with 16 bases between. CDR3 length: 15 amino acids. Germline V gene data show CDR1 as SGHRS and CDR2 as YFSETQ. CDR3 in DNA: TGCGCCAGCCAGAGAACCATTACGGGCACAGATACGCAGTATTTT. It yields the protein CASQRTITGTDTQYF.

Here the CDR3 reads CASSQGWSSTDTQYF. The CDR3 DNA is TGCGCCAGCAGCCAAGGTTGGTCTAGCACAGATACGCAGTATTTT. The chain couples TRBV4-1 to TRBJ2-3; D gene ambiguous. The length of the CDR3 is 15 residues. Germline CDR1 is MGHRA and CDR2 is YSYEKL. V lost 1 base, J lost 0 bases, and 8 bases lay in between.

The chain joins TRBV11-1 to TRBJ1-6; D is unresolved. The germline gives CDR1 SGHAT, CDR2 FQDESV (reference sequence). Trimming shortened V by 3 bases and J by 11 bases, and 11 bases separated the two germline ends. This CDR3 region has 13 residues. The DNA of the CDR3 is TGTGCCAGCAGCTTGGAGGAGCGTACACCCCTCCACTTT. Encoded protein: CASSLEERTPLHF.

The chain recombines TRBV10-3 with TRBJ2-7; 9 bases map to TRBD1. The trim removed 2 bases at V and 2 bases at J, leaving 4 bases unmatched. This CDR3 has 15 residues. Germline CDR1 reads ENHRY; CDR2 reads SYGVKD. The CDR3, as DNA: TGTGCCATCAGTGAGCCGGGACAGGGAACCTACGAGCAGTACTTC. Amino acid sequence: CAISEPGQGTYEQYF.

This clone showed up just once. V and J are TRBV5-5 and TRBJ2-3, with TRBD1 as a possible D gene (6 bases). Germline-derived CDR1 and CDR2 are SGHKS and YYEKEE (reference sequence). This CDR3 is 13 amino acids long. Trimming pared 2 bases from V and 6 bases from J, leaving 10 bases between. The CDR3 reads CASSLTGPDTQYF. The CDR3 region has the DNA TGTGCCAGCAGCTTAACAGGGCCGGATACGCAGTATTTT.

The V and J genes are TRBV5-1 and TRBJ2-1; no firm D call. V lost 0 bases to trimming and J lost 0 bases, with 7 bases between them. CDR3 size: 15 residues. The germline V gene encodes CDR1 SGHRS and CDR2 YFSETQ. The CDR3: CASSLETASYNEQFF. As DNA, the CDR3 is TGCGCCAGCAGCTTGGAAACAGCCTCCTACAATGAGCAGTTCTTC.

In DNA form, the CDR3 reads TGTGCCAGCACTTCGGGGGGCTCCTACAATGAGCAGTTCTTC. Residues: CASTSGGSYNEQFF. The chain carries TRBV28 and TRBJ2-1; 7 bases agree with TRBD2. Germline assignment: CDR1 MDHEN and CDR2 SYDVKM. The CDR3 is 14 residues long. The V segment lost 7 bases and the J segment 0 bases; nucleotides outside the gene matches: 3.

V is TRBV5-1 and J is TRBJ1-5, with 9 bases fitting TRBD1. CDR1 and CDR2 from the germline V gene are SGHRS and YFSETQ. V was clipped by 4 bases and J by 2 bases; unmatched bases: 4. This CDR3 region has 15 residues. CDR3: CASSTGDRGNQPQHF. The CDR3 region has the DNA TGCGCCAGCAGCACCGGGGACAGGGGCAATCAGCCCCAGCATTTT.

This clone was observed a single time. The chain uses TRBV7-6 and TRBJ2-2; 10 bases are shared with TRBD2. The length of the CDR3 is 16 residues. Germline V lookup: CDR1 SGHVS, CDR2 FNYEAQ. Trimming took 5 bases from V and 7 from J; bases not matched to a gene: 10. In nucleotides, the CDR3 is TGTGCCAGCAGCCGTACCCAAGCGGGGGGGAACGGGGAGCTGTTTTTT. The encoded protein is CASSRTQAGGNGELFF.